This TCR beta chain was identified in a study of cytomegalovirus exposure and HLA in healthy donors. Study results and caveats: Association of a missense DCLRE1C variant with TCR beta V- and J-gene trimming was reported in a later analysis. Several of the most significant clusters appeared, in a later analysis, to be linked to common viral pathogens.

Each of the donors was a healthy bone marrow donor. In the PCR, 60 Vbeta and 13 Jbeta primers were used. This table comes from immunoSEQ multiplex PCR, and its TCRdb copy is limited to in-frame clones, with some not included. The data hold about 98,000 clones, with under 75% observed a single time. Trimming took 3 bases from V and 2 from J; bases not matched to a gene: 12. CDR1 is ENHRY, CDR2 SYGVKD, per germline. There are 18 residues in the CDR3. In the case of this clone: Its specificity is unknown.

Sequenced sample: PBMCs. The source of this sequence is a female donor in good health and CMV-seronegative. The genes are TRBV10-3 and TRBJ2-3; 9 bases are a match to TRBD2. CDR3 sequence (DNA): TGTGCCATCAGTGAACCAACGGCGGGAGGGCCCCTCACAGATACGCAGTATTTT. This codes for CAISEPTAGGPLTDTQYF.